This T cell receptor (beta chain) was identified during a study of T cell responses to AZD1222 COVID-19 vaccine. The repertoire was sequenced with immunoSEQ multiplex PCR; TCRdb's copy has only in-frame clones and lacks some. The repertoire holds 250,000 or so clones, 93% seen once, with around 0.57% in the top ten. The germline CDR1 and CDR2 sequences are SEHNR and FQNEAQ (reference sequence). The CDR3 extends over 13 amino acids. J lost 5 bases, V lost 5 bases, and 5 bases had no gene match. This receptor was identified in an adult in good health. The source material was peripheral blood, sampled on day 0 of AZD1222 vaccination. The chain recombines TRBV7-9 with TRBJ2-5; 7 bases are shared with TRBD1. The CDR3 sequence: CASSPRQGETQYF. Written as DNA, the CDR3 is TGTGCCAGCAGCCCACGACAGGGCGAGACCCAGTACTTC. The full variable domain, rest sourced from reference TRBV7-9 and TRBJ2-5, is DTGVSQNPRHKITKRGQNVTFRCDPISEHNRLYWYRQTLGQGPEFLTYFQNEAQLEKSRLLSDRFSAERPKGSFSTLEIQRTEQGDSAMYLCASSPRQGETQYFGPGTRLLVL.